The clone carrying this T cell receptor beta chain was seen at least ten times. What it recognizes is unknown. Each CDR3 protein is one row after TCRdb ran MiXCR on the 5' RACE reads. Of about 56,000 distinct CDR3 sequences detected, roughly a tenth appear once; the ten largest clones hold over 5%. V was cut by 4 bases and J by 4 bases, with 11 bases left in between. This CDR3 is 13 amino acids long. From germline, CDR1 is MNHEY and CDR2 SMNVEV (reference sequence). This entry belongs to a study of early T cells in non-severe SARS-CoV-2 infection. Study-level results: The study's VDJdb matching favored anti-spike CD8 responses and missed private and CD4 specificities.

The sequenced sample was whole blood. The chain has TRBV27 and TRBJ2-7, with D perhaps matching TRBD2 (6 bases). This receptor was identified in an adult who was a healthcare worker with PCR-confirmed SARS-CoV-2 infection or an uninfected control (not recorded which). The CDR3 DNA is TGTGCCAGCAGTTGGAGGGAGGAATACGAGCAGTACTTC. Residues: CASSWREEYEQYF.